The 9 T cell receptor beta chains listed next were all sequenced from one sample in a study of T cell responses to AZD1222 COVID-19 vaccine. This table comes from immunoSEQ multiplex PCR, and its TCRdb copy is limited to in-frame clones, with some not included. The sample lists about 200,000 clones; more than 85% were seen once. Sequences were derived from peripheral blood, sampled 28 days after the second AZD1222 dose. All receptors come from an adult who received the AZD1222 COVID-19 vaccine.

The rearrangement links TRBV25-1 to TRBJ2-1; 7 positions agree with TRBD1. CDR3 length equals 17 residues. J lost 4 bases, V lost 1 base, and 10 bases had no gene match. The germline V gene has CDR1 MGHDK and CDR2 SYGVNS. The CDR3 here is CASSELKKGQQYNEQFF. CDR3 bases: TGTGCCAGCAGTGAATTGAAGAAGGGACAGCAGTACAATGAGCAGTTCTTC.

The chain has TRBV18 and TRBJ2-3; TRBD2 is a possible D gene (6 bases). The CDR3 has 17 amino acids. Trimming took off 3 bases at V and 1 base at J, with 17 bases between the two ends. Germline V gives CDR1 KGHSH, CDR2 LQKENI. CDR3 residues: CASSPPRGTSGTDTQYF. The CDR3 DNA is TGTGCCAGCTCACCGCCACGGGGGACCTCGGGCACAGATACGCAGTATTTT.

The rearrangement links TRBV12-5 to TRBJ1-2; D is ambiguous. Germline V CDR1 and CDR2: LGHNT, FRNRAP. V lost 1 base and J 8 bases, leaving 14 bases between the germline ends. The length of the CDR3 is 14 residues. CDR3 region: CASGLAPGPQGYTF. CDR3 DNA: TGTGCTAGTGGTTTGGCCCCGGGTCCTCAAGGCTACACCTTC.

The chain carries TRBV2 and TRBJ1-5; 7 bases map to TRBD1. Trimming took 1 base from V and 2 from J; bases not matched to a gene: 2. The CDR3 is 15 amino acids. Germline CDR1 and CDR2: SNHLY and FYNNEI. CDR3 protein: CASSEDRGGNQPQHF. The DNA of the CDR3 is TGTGCCAGCAGTGAAGACAGGGGTGGCAATCAGCCCCAGCATTTT.

The chain has TRBV6-5 and TRBJ1-3; D ambiguous. Germline CDR1 MNHEY, CDR2 SVGAGI. Trimming took 10 bases from V and 0 from J, leaving 10 bases between them. This CDR3 has 13 amino acids. The CDR3, as DNA: TGTGCCACCGGAGGGAGCTCTGGAAACACCATATATTTT. Encoded protein: CATGGSSGNTIYF.

The chain joins TRBV4-1 to TRBJ2-1; D is undetermined. Germline V CDR1 and CDR2: MGHRA, YSYEKL. The CDR3 totals 14 residues. V gave up 5 bases and J gave up 4 bases, with 12 bases separating them. CDR3 sequence (DNA): TGCGCCAGCAGCTCTCCGGACGGGTACAATGAGCAGTTCTTC. This codes for CASSSPDGYNEQFF.

The V gene is TRBV9, the J gene TRBJ2-1; TRBD2 aligns across 7 bases. Unmatched junction bases numbered 11, after V lost 5 bases and J lost 6 bases. Germline CDR1 is SGDLS and CDR2 is YYNGEE. This CDR3 is 15 amino acids long. Written as DNA, the CDR3 is TGTGCCAGCAGTCCTCCGAGGCGGGAGTTCAATGAGCAGTTCTTC. As protein: CASSPPRREFNEQFF.

This chain connects TRBV5-4 to TRBJ1-1; D ambiguous. With 4 bases removed from V and 0 bases from J, the gap between germline ends came to 13 bases. The V gene's germline CDR1 is SGHNT and CDR2 YYREEE (reference sequence). CDR3 length equals 15 residues. This CDR3 reads CASSRGEILNTEAFF. In DNA form, the CDR3 reads TGTGCCAGCAGCCGTGGGGAGATTCTGAACACTGAAGCTTTCTTT.

J is TRBJ1-2 and V is TRBV6-6; 7 bases are a match to TRBD1. J was trimmed by 4 bases and V by 9 bases; bases with no gene match: 11. This CDR3 is built from 14 residues. Germline V gives CDR1 MNHNY, CDR2 SVGAGI (reference sequence). This chain's CDR3 is CASYGTADSYGYTF. The CDR3 coding sequence is TGTGCCAGTTACGGGACAGCCGATTCCTATGGCTACACCTTC.